This TCR beta chain emerged from a study of cytomegalovirus exposure and HLA in healthy donors. The study, taken as a whole, reports: Most observed TCR sequences were rare, whereas some public TCRs were detected in many donors.

The germline V gene has CDR1 KGHSH and CDR2 LQKENI. The CDR3 sequence is 13 residues long. Trimming shortened V by 1 base and J by 8 bases, and 11 bases separated the two germline ends. Details on this clone: The antigen is unknown.

13 Jbeta primers and 60 Vbeta primers were used for the PCR. Assay: immunoSEQ multiplex PCR; the TCRdb copy retains only in-frame clones and omits some. This table has 100,000 to 150,000 clones, under 85% appearing once. This chain uses TRBV18 with TRBJ1-2; D is possibly TRBD1 (5 bases). The sample was PBMCs. This receptor was obtained from a boy younger than 18 in good health and CMV-seronegative. CDR3 loop: CASSPQGSLGYTF. The CDR3 DNA reads TGTGCCAGCTCACCACAGGGGTCTTTAGGCTACACCTTC.